This TCR beta chain came from a study of blood T cells in healthy people across ages. Germline V gene sequence: CDR1 DFQATT, CDR2 SNEGSKA (reference sequence). J lost 5 bases, V lost 6 bases, and 9 bases had no gene match. CDR3 length equals 14 residues. Next came a second PCR, run for roughly 6 to 11 cycles, which used a sample-barcoded 5' primer along with a J-beta primer mix. TCRdb re-called the 5' RACE reads through MiXCR, storing one row per CDR3 protein. The sample lists hundreds of thousands of distinct CDR3 sequences; around 54% were seen once. The clonotype comes from a man between 60 and 75 years old in good health. The sample comprised blood. The V gene is TRBV20-1, the J gene TRBJ2-5, with TRBD1 matching 10 bases. CDR3 residues: CSASRDRGLETQYF. CDR3 nucleotides: TGCAGTGCCTCCCGGGACAGGGGTCTGGAGACCCAGTACTTC.